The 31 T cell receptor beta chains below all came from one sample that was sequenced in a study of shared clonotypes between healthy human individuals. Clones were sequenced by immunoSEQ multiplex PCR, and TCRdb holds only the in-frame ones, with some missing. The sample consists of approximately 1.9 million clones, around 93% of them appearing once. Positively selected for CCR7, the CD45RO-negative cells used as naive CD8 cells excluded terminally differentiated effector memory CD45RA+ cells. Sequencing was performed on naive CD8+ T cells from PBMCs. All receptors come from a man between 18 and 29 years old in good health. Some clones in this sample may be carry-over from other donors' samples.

CDR3 in amino acids: CASSLYRDRYSNQPQHF. The CDR3 DNA sequence: TGTGCCAGCAGTTTATACCGGGACAGATATAGCAATCAGCCCCAGCATTTT. This chain connects TRBV27 to TRBJ1-5, with 7 bases identical to TRBD1. V lost 1 base to trimming and J lost 0 bases; unmatched junction nucleotides: 6. Per germline, CDR1 MNHEY and CDR2 SMNVEV (reference sequence). The CDR3 length is 17 residues.

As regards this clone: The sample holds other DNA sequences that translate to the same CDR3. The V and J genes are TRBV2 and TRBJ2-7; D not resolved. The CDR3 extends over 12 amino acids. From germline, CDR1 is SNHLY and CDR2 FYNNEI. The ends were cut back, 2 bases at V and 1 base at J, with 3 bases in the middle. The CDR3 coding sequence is TGTGCCAGCAGTGAACCTTCCTACGAGCAGTACTTC. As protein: CASSEPSYEQYF. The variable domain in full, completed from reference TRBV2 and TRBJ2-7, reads EPEVTQTPSHQVTQMGQEVILRCVPISNHLYFYWYRQILGQKVEFLVSFYNNEISEKSEIFDDQFSVERPDGSNFTLKIRSTKLEDSAMYFCASSEPSYEQYFGPGTRLTVT.

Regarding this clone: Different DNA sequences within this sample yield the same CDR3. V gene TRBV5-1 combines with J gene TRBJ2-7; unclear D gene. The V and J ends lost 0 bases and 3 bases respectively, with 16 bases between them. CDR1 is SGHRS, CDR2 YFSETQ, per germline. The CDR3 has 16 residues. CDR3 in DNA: TGCGCCAGCAGCTTGGTGGGCAGGCCAACGGTCTACGAGCAGTACTTC. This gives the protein CASSLVGRPTVYEQYF.

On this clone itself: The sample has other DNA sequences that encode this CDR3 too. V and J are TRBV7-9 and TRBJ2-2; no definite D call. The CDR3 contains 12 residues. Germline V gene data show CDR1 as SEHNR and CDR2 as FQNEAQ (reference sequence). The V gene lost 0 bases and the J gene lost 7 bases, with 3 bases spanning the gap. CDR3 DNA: TGTGCCAGCAGCTTAGCCATCGGGGAGCTGTTTTTT. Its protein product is CASSLAIGELFF.

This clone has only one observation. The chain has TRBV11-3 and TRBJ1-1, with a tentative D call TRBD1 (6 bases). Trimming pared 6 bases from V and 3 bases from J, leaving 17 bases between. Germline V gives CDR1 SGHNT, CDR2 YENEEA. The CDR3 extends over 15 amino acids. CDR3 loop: CASRTEGGLDTEAFF. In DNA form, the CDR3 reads TGTGCCAGCAGAACCGAAGGGGGATTGGACACTGAAGCTTTCTTT. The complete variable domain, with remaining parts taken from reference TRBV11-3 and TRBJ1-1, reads EAGVVQSPRYKIIEKKQPVAFWCNPISGHNTLYWYLQNLGQGPELLIRYENEEAVDDSQLPKDRFSAERLKGVDSTLKIQPAELGDSAVYLCASRTEGGLDTEAFFGQGTRLTVV.

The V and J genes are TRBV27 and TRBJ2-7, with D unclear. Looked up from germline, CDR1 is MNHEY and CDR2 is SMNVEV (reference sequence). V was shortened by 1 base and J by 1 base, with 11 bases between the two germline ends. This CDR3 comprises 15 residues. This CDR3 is CASSLYGLPSYEQYF. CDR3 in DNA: TGTGCCAGCAGTTTATACGGGCTGCCATCCTACGAGCAGTACTTC.

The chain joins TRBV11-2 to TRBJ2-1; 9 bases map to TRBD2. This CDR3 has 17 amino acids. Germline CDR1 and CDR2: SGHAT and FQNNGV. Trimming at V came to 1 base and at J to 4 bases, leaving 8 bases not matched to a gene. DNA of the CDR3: TGTGCCAGCAGCTTAGGACTGGCTAGCGGGATTTACAATGAGCAGTTCTTC. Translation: CASSLGLASGIYNEQFF.

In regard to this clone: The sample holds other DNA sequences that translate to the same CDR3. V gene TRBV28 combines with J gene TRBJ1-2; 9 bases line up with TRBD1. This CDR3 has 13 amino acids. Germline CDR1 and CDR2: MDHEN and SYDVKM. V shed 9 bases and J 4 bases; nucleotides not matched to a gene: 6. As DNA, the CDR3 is TGTGCCAGTCGACCGACAGGGGGCTATGGCTACACCTTC. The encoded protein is CASRPTGGYGYTF.

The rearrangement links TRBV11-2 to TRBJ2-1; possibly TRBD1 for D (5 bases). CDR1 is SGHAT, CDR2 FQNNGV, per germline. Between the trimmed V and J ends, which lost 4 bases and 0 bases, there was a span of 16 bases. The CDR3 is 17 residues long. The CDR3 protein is CASSSYPDRSSYNEQFF. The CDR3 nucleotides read TGTGCCAGCAGCTCGTACCCCGACAGAAGCTCCTACAATGAGCAGTTCTTC.

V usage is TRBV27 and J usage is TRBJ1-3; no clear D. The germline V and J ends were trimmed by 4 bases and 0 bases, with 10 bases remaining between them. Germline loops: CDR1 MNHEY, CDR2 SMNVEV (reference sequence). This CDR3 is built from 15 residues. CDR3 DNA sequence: TGTGCCAGCAGTTCCCGGGCAAACTCTGGAAACACCATATATTTT. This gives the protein CASSSRANSGNTIYF.

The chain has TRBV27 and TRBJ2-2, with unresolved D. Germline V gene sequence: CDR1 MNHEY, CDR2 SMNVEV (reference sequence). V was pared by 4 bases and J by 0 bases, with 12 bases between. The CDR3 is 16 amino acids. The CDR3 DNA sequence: TGTGCCAGCAGTTCTCAAAACATGCCGAACACCGGGGAGCTGTTTTTT. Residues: CASSSQNMPNTGELFF.

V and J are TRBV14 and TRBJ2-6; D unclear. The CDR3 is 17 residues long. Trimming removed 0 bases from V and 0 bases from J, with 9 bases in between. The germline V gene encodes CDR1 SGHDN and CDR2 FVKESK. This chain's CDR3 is CASSQDASRSGANVLTF. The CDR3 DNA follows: TGTGCCAGCAGCCAAGACGCCTCACGCTCTGGGGCCAACGTCCTGACTTTC.

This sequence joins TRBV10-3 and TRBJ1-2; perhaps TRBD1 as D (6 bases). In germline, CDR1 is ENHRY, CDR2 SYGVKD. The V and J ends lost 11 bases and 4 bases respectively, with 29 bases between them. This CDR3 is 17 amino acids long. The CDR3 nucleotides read TGTGCCTCCAACGTGGAAACGGGACACCGGGACGTCTATGGCTACACCTTC. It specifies CASNVETGHRDVYGYTF.

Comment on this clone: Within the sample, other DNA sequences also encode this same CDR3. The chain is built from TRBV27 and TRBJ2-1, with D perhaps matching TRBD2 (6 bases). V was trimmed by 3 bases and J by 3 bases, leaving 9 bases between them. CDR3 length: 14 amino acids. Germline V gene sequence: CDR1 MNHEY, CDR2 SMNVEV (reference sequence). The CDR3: CASSFRGSYNEQFF. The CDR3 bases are TGTGCCAGCAGTTTCCGGGGGAGCTACAATGAGCAGTTCTTC.

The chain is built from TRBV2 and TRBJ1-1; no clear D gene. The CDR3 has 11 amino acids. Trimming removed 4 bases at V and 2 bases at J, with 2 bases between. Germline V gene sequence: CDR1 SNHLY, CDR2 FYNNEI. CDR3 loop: CASSVNTEAFF. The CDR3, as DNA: TGTGCCAGCAGTGTCAACACTGAAGCTTTCTTT.

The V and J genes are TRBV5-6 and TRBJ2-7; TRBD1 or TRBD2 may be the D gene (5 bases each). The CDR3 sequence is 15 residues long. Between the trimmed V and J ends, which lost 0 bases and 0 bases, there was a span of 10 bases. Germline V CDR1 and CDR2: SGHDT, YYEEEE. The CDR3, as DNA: TGTGCCAGCAGCTTGGCCGGGACCATCTCCTACGAGCAGTACTTC. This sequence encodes CASSLAGTISYEQYF.

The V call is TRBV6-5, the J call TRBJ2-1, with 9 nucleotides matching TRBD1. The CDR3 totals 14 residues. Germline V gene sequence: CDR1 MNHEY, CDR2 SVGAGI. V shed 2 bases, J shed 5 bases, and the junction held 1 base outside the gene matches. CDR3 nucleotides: TGTGCCAGCAGTTACGGGACAGGGAACAATGAGCAGTTCTTC. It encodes CASSYGTGNNEQFF.

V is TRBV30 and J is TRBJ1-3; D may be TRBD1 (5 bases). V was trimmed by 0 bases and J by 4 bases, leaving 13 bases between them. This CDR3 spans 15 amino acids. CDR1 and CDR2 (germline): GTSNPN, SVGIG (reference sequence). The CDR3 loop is CAWSVEGIPGNTIYF. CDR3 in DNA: TGTGCCTGGAGTGTAGAGGGGATCCCCGGAAACACCATATATTTT.

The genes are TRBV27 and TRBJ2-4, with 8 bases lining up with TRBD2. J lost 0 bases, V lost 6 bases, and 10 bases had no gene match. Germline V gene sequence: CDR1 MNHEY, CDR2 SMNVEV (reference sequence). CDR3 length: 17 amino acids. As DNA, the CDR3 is TGTGCCAGCAGAGCGGGAGTTAGGGGGGGAGCCAAAAACATTCAGTACTTC. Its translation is CASRAGVRGGAKNIQYF.

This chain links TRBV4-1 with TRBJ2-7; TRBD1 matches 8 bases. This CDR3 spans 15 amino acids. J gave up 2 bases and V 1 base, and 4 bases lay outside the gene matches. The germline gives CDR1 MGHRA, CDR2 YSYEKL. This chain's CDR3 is CASSQGQGFPYEQYF. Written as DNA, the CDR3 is TGCGCCAGCAGCCAAGGACAGGGGTTTCCCTACGAGCAGTACTTC.

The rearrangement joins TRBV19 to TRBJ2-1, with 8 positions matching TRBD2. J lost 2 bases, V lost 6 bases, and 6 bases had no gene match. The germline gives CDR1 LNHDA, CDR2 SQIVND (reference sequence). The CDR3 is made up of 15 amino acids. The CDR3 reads CASRVVAGPYNEQFF. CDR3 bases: TGTGCCAGTAGGGTGGTAGCGGGGCCCTACAATGAGCAGTTCTTC.

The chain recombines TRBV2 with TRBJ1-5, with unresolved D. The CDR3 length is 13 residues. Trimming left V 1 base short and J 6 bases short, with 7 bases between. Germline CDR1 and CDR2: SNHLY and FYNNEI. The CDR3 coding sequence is TGTGCCAGCAGTGAAGAGGGTATTCAGCCCCAGCATTTT. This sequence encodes CASSEEGIQPQHF.

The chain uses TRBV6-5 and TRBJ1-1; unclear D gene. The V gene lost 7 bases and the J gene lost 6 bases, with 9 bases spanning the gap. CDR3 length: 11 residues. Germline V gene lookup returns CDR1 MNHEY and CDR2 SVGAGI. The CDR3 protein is CASKWGSEAFF. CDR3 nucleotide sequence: TGTGCCAGCAAGTGGGGTTCTGAAGCTTTCTTT.

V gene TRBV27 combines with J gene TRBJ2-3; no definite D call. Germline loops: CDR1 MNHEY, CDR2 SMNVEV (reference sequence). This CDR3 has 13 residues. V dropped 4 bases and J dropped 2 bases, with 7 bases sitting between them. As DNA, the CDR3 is TGTGCCAGCAGTTCGCATATCACAGATACGCAGTATTTT. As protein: CASSSHITDTQYF.

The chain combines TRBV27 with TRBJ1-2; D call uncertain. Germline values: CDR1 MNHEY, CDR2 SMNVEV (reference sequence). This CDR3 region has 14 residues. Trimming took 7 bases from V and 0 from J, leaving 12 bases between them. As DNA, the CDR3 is TGTGCCAGCACTTCACTCTTAGCTAACTATGGCTACACCTTC. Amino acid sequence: CASTSLLANYGYTF.

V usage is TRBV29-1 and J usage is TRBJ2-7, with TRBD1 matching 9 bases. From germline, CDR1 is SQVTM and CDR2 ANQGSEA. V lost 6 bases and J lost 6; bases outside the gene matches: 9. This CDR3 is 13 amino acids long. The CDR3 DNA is TGCAGCGTCCGGACAGGGGTTGGTAGCGAGCAGTACTTC. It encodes CSVRTGVGSEQYF.

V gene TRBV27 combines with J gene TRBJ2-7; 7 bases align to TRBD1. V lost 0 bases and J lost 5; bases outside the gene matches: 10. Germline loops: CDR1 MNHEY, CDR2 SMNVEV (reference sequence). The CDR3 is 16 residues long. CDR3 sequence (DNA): TGTGCCAGCAGTTTATCGTACAGCAGGGGGATCGACGAGCAGTACTTC. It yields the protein CASSLSYSRGIDEQYF.

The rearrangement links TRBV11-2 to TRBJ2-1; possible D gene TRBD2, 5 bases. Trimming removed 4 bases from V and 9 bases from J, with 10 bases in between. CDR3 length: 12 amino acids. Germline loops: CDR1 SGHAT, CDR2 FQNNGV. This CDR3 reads CASSSKEVEQFF. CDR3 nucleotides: TGTGCCAGCAGCTCTAAGGAGGTTGAGCAGTTCTTC.

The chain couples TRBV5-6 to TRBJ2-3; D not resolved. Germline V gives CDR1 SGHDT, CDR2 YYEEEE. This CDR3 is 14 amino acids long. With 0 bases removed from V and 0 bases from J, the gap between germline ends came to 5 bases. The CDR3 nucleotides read TGTGCCAGCAGCTTGGGAGTGAGCACAGATACGCAGTATTTT. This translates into CASSLGVSTDTQYF.

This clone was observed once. CDR3 amino acids: CASSLVHPPDEQYF. In DNA, the CDR3 is TGTGCCAGCAGCTTAGTTCACCCCCCCGACGAGCAGTACTTC. The chain uses TRBV7-8 and TRBJ2-7; D uncertain. The CDR3 spans 14 residues. The ends were cut back, 1 base at V and 5 bases at J, with 12 bases in the middle. Germline CDR1 SGHVS, CDR2 FQNEAQ.

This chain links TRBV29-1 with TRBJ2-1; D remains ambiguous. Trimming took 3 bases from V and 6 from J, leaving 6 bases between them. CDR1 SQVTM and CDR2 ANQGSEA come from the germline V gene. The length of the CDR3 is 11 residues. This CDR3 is CSVESFNEQFF. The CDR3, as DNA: TGCAGCGTTGAGAGCTTCAATGAGCAGTTCTTC.